Shown below are 17 T cell receptor beta chains from a single sample sequenced in a study of regulatory T cells in long-lasting Graves disease. Arm-PCR of CDR3 regions and iRepertoire HTBI primers were the basis on which TCR beta libraries were built. TCRdb processed the multiplex PCR reads anew with MiXCR; each CDR3 protein has one entry. The profile shows about 300,000 distinct CDR3 sequences, 15% to 20% of them singletons. Time point noted: newly diagnosed GD, antithyroid drugs for less than 3 months. There was RNA extracted from PBMCs, and the TCR library was made from it. Specimen: peripheral blood mononuclear cells (PBMCs), collected at new diagnosis, from a patient treated with antithyroid drugs. All receptors come from a female donor with Graves disease.

To note about this clonotype: This sequence is one base from a far larger clone and is likely a read error. The chain links TRBV6-2 or TRBV6-3 to TRBJ2-7; D unclear. V lost 0 bases and J 7 bases, leaving 13 bases between the germline ends. Germline assignment: CDR1 MNHEY and CDR2 SVGEGT. This CDR3 contains 14 residues. The CDR3 is CASSYSWLYNEQYF. CDR3 DNA sequence: TGTGCCAGCAGTTACTCGTGGCTCTACAATGAGCAGTACTTC.

This clonotype has at least ten counts. V gene TRBV27 combines with J gene TRBJ1-1; weak D call: TRBD1 (5 bases). Germline V gene sequence: CDR1 MNHEY, CDR2 SMNVEV (reference sequence). The CDR3 is 13 residues long. Trimming removed 3 bases at V and 1 base at J, with 6 bases between. The CDR3 DNA follows: TGTGCCAGCAGTTTCGGACAGAACACTGAAGCTTTCTTT. Its protein is CASSFGQNTEAFF.

The chain joins TRBV6-2 or TRBV6-3 to TRBJ2-7; D is possibly TRBD1 (5 bases). CDR3 length: 15 residues. Germline assignment: CDR1 MNHEY and CDR2 SVGEGT. Trimming removed 5 bases at V and 5 bases at J, with 19 bases between. The CDR3 bases are TGTGCCAGCAGTGAAAATACAGGATTCCCCAACGAGCAGTACTTC. This translates into CASSENTGFPNEQYF.

The chain recombines TRBV9 with TRBJ2-6, with TRBD1 as a possible D gene (5 bases). With 1 base removed from V and 4 bases from J, the gap between germline ends came to 9 bases. Germline values: CDR1 SGDLS, CDR2 YYNGEE. CDR3 length equals 15 residues. This chain's CDR3 is CASSVQGAGANVLTF. The CDR3 coding sequence is TGTGCCAGCAGCGTACAGGGTGCAGGGGCCAACGTCCTGACTTTC. Complete variable domain (other parts from reference TRBV9 and TRBJ2-6): DSGVTQTPKHLITATGQRVTLRCSPRSGDLSVYWYQQSLDQGLQFLIQYYNGEERAKGNILERFSAQQFPDLHSELNLSSLELGDSALYFCASSVQGAGANVLTFGAGSRLTVL.

This clonotype has a count of ten or more. V gene TRBV19 combines with J gene TRBJ1-3, with a weak D call TRBD1 (6 bases). CDR1 LNHDA and CDR2 SQIVND come from the germline V gene (reference sequence). The CDR3 contains 13 residues. Trimming removed 5 bases at V and 7 bases at J, with 12 bases between. CDR3 sequence: CASSPTGTNTIYF. Written as DNA, the CDR3 is TGTGCCAGTAGTCCGACAGGCACGAACACCATATATTTT.

V is TRBV6-1 and J is TRBJ2-1, with D perhaps TRBD1 or TRBD2 (6 bases each). Germline values: CDR1 MNHNS, CDR2 SASEGT. Trimming pared 6 bases from V and 0 bases from J, leaving 12 bases between. This CDR3 region has 15 residues. The CDR3 DNA reads as TGTGCCAGCAGGCGGGACACGAGCTCCTACAATGAGCAGTTCTTC. Translating it yields CASRRDTSSYNEQFF.

In this sample, this clonotype turned up many times. The chain carries TRBV24-1 and TRBJ2-5; D is unresolved. The germline V gene encodes CDR1 KGHDR and CDR2 SFDVKD. The CDR3 runs to 16 residues. Trimming took 7 bases from V and 2 from J, leaving 19 bases between them. The CDR3 sequence is CATSGRAKGFQETQYF. CDR3 bases: TGTGCCACCAGCGGACGGGCGAAAGGGTTTCAAGAGACCCAGTACTTC.

This clonotype was seen at least ten times. The chain uses TRBV5-1 and TRBJ1-6, with D uncertain. The CDR3 has 15 residues. CDR1 and CDR2 (germline): SGHRS, YFSETQ. V was cut by 3 bases and J by 5 bases, with 12 bases left in between. The CDR3: CASSSGLKDNSPLHF. Here the CDR3 DNA reads TGCGCCAGCAGCTCCGGACTCAAGGATAATTCACCCCTCCACTTT.

This clonotype came up a few times. The rearrangement links TRBV9 to TRBJ1-5, with TRBD1 as a possible D gene (6 bases). The length of the CDR3 is 13 residues. V was clipped by 2 bases and J by 4 bases, with 7 bases between them. Germline-derived CDR1 and CDR2 are SGDLS and YYNGEE. CDR3 sequence reads: CASSVDRNQPQHF. As DNA, the CDR3 is TGTGCCAGCAGCGTGGACAGAAATCAGCCCCAGCATTTT.

This clonotype was seen only a few times. One base away lies a much larger clone, so this may be a sequencing read error. This chain links TRBV7-6 with TRBJ2-3, with a tentative D call TRBD2 (6 bases). Germline CDR1 is SGHVS and CDR2 is FNYEAQ. Trimming stripped 3 bases from V and 4 bases from J, with 14 bases between. The CDR3 consists of 15 residues. The CDR3 spells CASSLGLPGPDTQYF. In DNA form, the CDR3 reads TGTGCCAGCAGCTTGGGACTGCCTGGCCCAGATACGCAGTATTTT.

The J gene is TRBJ2-1, the V gene TRBV28, with TRBD2 matching over 9 bases. J lost 6 bases, V lost 2 bases, and 5 bases had no gene match. CDR1 and CDR2 from the germline V gene are MDHEN and SYDVKM. The CDR3 covers 15 residues. This CDR3 reads CASSLLAGKRNEQFF. The CDR3, as DNA: TGTGCCAGCAGTTTACTAGCGGGAAAACGCAATGAGCAGTTCTTC.

This clonotype was observed at least ten times. This sequence joins TRBV12-3 or TRBV12-4 and TRBJ2-5, with D perhaps assigned TRBD1 or TRBD2 (5 bases each). Trimming stripped 3 bases from V and 1 base from J, with 9 bases between. There are 14 residues in the CDR3. The CDR3 protein is CASSFGALQETQYF. In DNA form, the CDR3 reads TGTGCCAGCAGTTTCGGGGCACTCCAAGAGACCCAGTACTTC.

This clonotype was recorded at least ten times. CDR3 nucleotide sequence: TGTGCCAGCAGCCAAGACTTGGATGAGCAGTTCTTC. Its translation: CASSQDLDEQFF. The V call is TRBV3-1, the J call TRBJ2-1; D uncertain. Per the germline V gene, CDR1 is LGHDT and CDR2 is YNNKEL (reference sequence). This CDR3 contains 12 residues. The ends were cut back, 0 bases at V and 8 bases at J, with 5 bases in the middle.

On this clonotype: Germline is not matched at one junction end, which may reflect a read error. The gene calls are TRBV11-2 and TRBJ2-1, with D possibly matching TRBD2 (5 bases). Germline V gives CDR1 SGHAT, CDR2 FQNNGV. The CDR3 length is 16 residues. The CDR3 nucleotides read TGTGCCGGCAGCTGGTCGGCGGGCACTACGTTCAATGAGCAGTTCTTC. This encodes CAGSWSAGTTFNEQFF.

This clonotype was detected ten times or more. CDR3 in amino acids: CASSLLATVGSHTEAFF. CDR3 nucleotides: TGTGCCAGCAGTTTATTGGCGACAGTTGGGTCTCACACTGAAGCTTTCTTT. This chain uses TRBV28 with TRBJ1-1, with a weak D call TRBD1 (5 bases). V was cut by 1 base and J by 3 bases, with 18 bases left in between. The germline gives CDR1 MDHEN, CDR2 SYDVKM. This CDR3 spans 17 amino acids.

J is TRBJ2-5 and V is TRBV24-1; D gene ambiguous. V gave up 9 bases and J gave up 4 bases, with 11 bases separating them. The CDR3 sequence is 12 residues long. Germline CDR1 reads KGHDR; CDR2 reads SFDVKD. The CDR3 nucleotides read TGTGCCACCGCAGGAGAAGGAGAGACCCAGTACTTC. Translation: CATAGEGETQYF.

This clonotype was seen at least ten times. V and J are TRBV28 and TRBJ2-7; D could derive from TRBD1 or TRBD2 (5 bases each). This CDR3 spans 15 amino acids. Looked up from germline, CDR1 is MDHEN and CDR2 is SYDVKM. The V end lost 5 bases, the J end lost 4 bases, and 18 bases lay between the germline ends. The CDR3 reads CASSPRDLDSYEQYF. The CDR3 DNA reads as TGTGCCAGCAGTCCACGGGACCTAGATAGTTACGAGCAGTACTTC.